The 32 T cell receptor beta chains in this list originate from one sample, sequenced in a study of cytomegalovirus exposure and HLA in healthy donors. The PCR employed 60 Vbeta primers together with 13 Jbeta primers. Generated by immunoSEQ multiplex PCR, the TCRdb table keeps only in-frame clones and is missing some. Of around 70,000 clones listed, less than 70% are singletons. Material for sequencing was PBMCs. The receptors here all came from a man aged 30 to 45 in good health and CMV-seronegative.

This sequence joins TRBV7-9 and TRBJ1-1, with D possibly TRBD1 on 6 matching bases. Germline CDR1 is SEHNR and CDR2 is FQNEAQ (reference sequence). V lost 1 base and J 4 bases, leaving 7 bases between the germline ends. The CDR3 is 13 residues long. CDR3 bases: TGTGCCAGCAGCTTAGGACAGGCCACTGAAGCTTTCTTT. This gives the protein CASSLGQATEAFF.

This chain uses TRBV5-1 with TRBJ2-1; a possible D gene is TRBD2 (5 bases). The V end lost 0 bases, the J end lost 0 bases, and 10 bases lay between the germline ends. CDR3 length equals 16 residues. Germline V gene data show CDR1 as SGHRS and CDR2 as YFSETQ. The CDR3 region is CASSLAVGSSYNEQFF. DNA of the CDR3: TGCGCCAGCAGCTTGGCCGTGGGGAGCTCCTACAATGAGCAGTTCTTC.

The J gene is TRBJ1-5, the V gene TRBV2; 11 bases are shared with TRBD1. Germline loops: CDR1 SNHLY, CDR2 FYNNEI. This CDR3 spans 16 amino acids. The V segment lost 4 bases and the J segment 9 bases; nucleotides outside the gene matches: 11. The CDR3 is CASSAFRDRGAGPQHF. As DNA, the CDR3 is TGTGCCAGCAGTGCATTTAGGGACAGGGGGGCTGGGCCCCAGCATTTT.

In its sample, this clone is medium-sized. The rearrangement uses TRBV7-9 and TRBJ2-2; 9 bases line up with TRBD1. This CDR3 is 15 amino acids long. Germline values: CDR1 SEHNR, CDR2 FQNEAQ (reference sequence). Trimming at V came to 6 bases and at J to 1 base, leaving 3 bases not matched to a gene. For the CDR3, the DNA is TGTGCCAGCAGTTGGGACAGGGAGAACACCGGGGAGCTGTTTTTT. Translating it yields CASSWDRENTGELFF.

The V and J genes are TRBV19 and TRBJ2-5; TRBD1 might be the D (6 bases). The J call is uncertain, as TRBJ2-7 better fits the DNA end. Germline V lookup: CDR1 LNHDA, CDR2 SQIVND (reference sequence). The CDR3 spans 14 residues. Here the CDR3 DNA reads TGTGCCAGTAGTCCATCGGACAGTTCCTACGAGCAGTACTTC. Translated: CASSPSDSSYEQYF.

This chain connects TRBV7-2 to TRBJ2-6; no clear D. The CDR3 extends over 14 amino acids. Trimming stripped 4 bases from V and 6 bases from J, with 10 bases between. Germline V CDR1 and CDR2: SGHTA, FQGNSA. CDR3 sequence: CASSSPMSANVLTF. CDR3 nucleotides: TGTGCCAGCAGCTCGCCTATGTCGGCCAACGTCCTGACTTTC.

The rearrangement joins TRBV7-2 to TRBJ2-3; 7 bases match TRBD2. The germline CDR1 and CDR2 sequences are SGHTA and FQGNSA. The CDR3 is 17 residues long. The ends lost 4 bases at V and 2 bases at J; junction bases unmatched: 12. The CDR3 spells CASSSRLLGGNTDTQYF. In DNA form, the CDR3 reads TGTGCCAGCAGCTCCCGGCTCCTCGGGGGGAACACAGATACGCAGTATTTT.

This clone was picked up a small number of times. V gene TRBV19 combines with J gene TRBJ1-1, with 8 positions matching TRBD1. Germline CDR1 reads LNHDA; CDR2 reads SQIVND (reference sequence). CDR3 length equals 14 residues. J gave up 6 bases and V 6 bases, and 9 bases lay outside the gene matches. DNA of the CDR3: TGTGCCAGTAGCATCAACAGGGGGTTCGCTGAAGCTTTCTTT. This gives the protein CASSINRGFAEAFF.

The chain links TRBV7-9 to TRBJ1-6, with 8 bases identical to TRBD1. With 4 bases clipped from V and 10 bases from J, the junction kept 6 bases outside the gene matches. The CDR3 extends over 14 amino acids. CDR1 and CDR2 (germline): SEHNR, FQNEAQ (reference sequence). For the CDR3, the DNA is TGTGCCAGCAGCTCCGGACAGGGAAGGTCACCCCTCCACTTT. It encodes CASSSGQGRSPLHF. The whole variable domain, remainder taken from reference TRBV7-9 and TRBJ1-6, is DTGVSQNPRHKITKRGQNVTFRCDPISEHNRLYWYRQTLGQGPEFLTYFQNEAQLEKSRLLSDRFSAERPKGSFSTLEIQRTEQGDSAMYLCASSSGQGRSPLHFGNGTRLTVT.

A few counts support this clone. The chain joins TRBV5-4 to TRBJ2-3; the D gene is possibly TRBD2 (5 bases). Germline CDR1 SGHNT, CDR2 YYREEE (reference sequence). This CDR3 region has 15 residues. V shed 3 bases and J shed 0 bases, with 11 bases lying between them. DNA for the CDR3: TGTGCCAGCAGCTCCCCACGGGAAAGCACAGATACGCAGTATTTT. This codes for CASSSPRESTDTQYF. Together with reference TRBV5-4 and TRBJ2-3, the CDR3 gives the full variable domain: ETGVTQSPTHLIKTRGQQVTLRCSSQSGHNTVSWYQQALGQGPQFIFQYYREEENGRGNFPPRFSGLQFPNYSSELNVNALELDDSALYLCASSSPRESTDTQYFGPGTRLTVL.

This clone has only a few counts. The J gene is TRBJ2-7, the V gene TRBV9, with D tentatively TRBD2 (6 bases). Germline CDR1 SGDLS, CDR2 YYNGEE. CDR3 length equals 14 residues. V was shortened by 4 bases and J by 0 bases, with 11 bases between the two germline ends. The DNA of the CDR3 is TGTGCCAGCAGCTTAACCGGGGGCTCCTACGAGCAGTACTTC. Translated, it gives CASSLTGGSYEQYF.

This clone was counted a few times. The chain employs TRBV6-4 and TRBJ1-1; perhaps TRBD1 as D (6 bases). V was clipped by 5 bases and J by 5 bases, with 12 bases between them. CDR1 MRHNA and CDR2 SNTAGT come from the germline V gene. This CDR3 has 13 residues. The CDR3, as DNA: TGTGCCAGCAGTTCACAGGGAGGGACTGAAGCTTTCTTT. It yields the protein CASSSQGGTEAFF.

The J gene is TRBJ1-5, the V gene TRBV11-3; possibly TRBD1 for D (5 bases). In germline, CDR1 is SGHNT, CDR2 YENEEA. V shed 0 bases and J shed 4 bases, with 13 bases lying between them. The CDR3 spans 16 residues. The CDR3 DNA is TGTGCCAGCAGCTTAGATTCGACAGTCTGGAATCAGCCCCAGCATTTT. Its translation is CASSLDSTVWNQPQHF. Using reference TRBV11-3 and TRBJ1-5 for the parts outside the CDR3, the full variable domain is EAGVVQSPRYKIIEKKQPVAFWCNPISGHNTLYWYLQNLGQGPELLIRYENEEAVDDSQLPKDRFSAERLKGVDSTLKIQPAELGDSAVYLCASSLDSTVWNQPQHFGDGTRLSIL.

This clone was found once. The chain combines TRBV25-1 with TRBJ1-1; TRBD1 might be the D (5 bases). The CDR3 extends over 15 amino acids. Germline CDR1 MGHDK, CDR2 SYGVNS. V was cut by 0 bases and J by 6 bases, with 14 bases left in between. CDR3 sequence reads: CASSEYGRDRAEAFF. CDR3 DNA sequence: TGTGCCAGCAGTGAATATGGCAGGGATAGGGCTGAAGCTTTCTTT.

The J gene is TRBJ1-1, the V gene TRBV7-9; no clear D. V lost 6 bases to trimming and J lost 3 bases, with 14 bases between them. CDR3 length: 14 residues. Germline CDR1 and CDR2: SEHNR and FQNEAQ (reference sequence). The CDR3 loop reads CASSYGVLDTEAFF. CDR3 DNA sequence: TGTGCCAGCAGTTACGGGGTATTGGACACTGAAGCTTTCTTT.

This clone has just a few counts. The V call is TRBV14, the J call TRBJ2-7; 7 bases are shared with TRBD1. The V gene's germline CDR1 is SGHDN and CDR2 FVKESK. The CDR3 runs 14 residues. V shed 3 bases and J 12 bases; nucleotides not matched to a gene: 14. The CDR3 DNA sequence: TGTGCCAGCAGCCAGGTATTCCCGGGACAGCCTTTGTACTTC. It specifies CASSQVFPGQPLYF.

This clone was counted only a few times. The V gene is TRBV5-4, the J gene TRBJ2-2, with TRBD1 as a possible D gene (6 bases). This CDR3 is 18 amino acids long. The germline CDR1 and CDR2 sequences are SGHNT and YYREEE (reference sequence). With 0 bases removed from V and 1 base from J, the gap between germline ends came to 16 bases. The CDR3 protein is CASSLGTAPVLNTGELFF. DNA for the CDR3: TGTGCCAGCAGCTTGGGGACAGCGCCCGTCTTGAACACCGGGGAGCTGTTTTTT.

DNA of the CDR3: TGTGCTACCAAGGTTGGGCAGGGTAATGAAAAACTGTTTTTT. Encoded protein: CATKVGQGNEKLFF. The V and J genes are TRBV7-2 and TRBJ1-4; D is perhaps TRBD1 (5 bases). Germline V CDR1 and CDR2: SGHTA, FQGNSA. The CDR3 has 14 residues.

The J gene is TRBJ2-7, the V gene TRBV11-3; TRBD1 matches at 7 bases. Germline assignment: CDR1 SGHNT and CDR2 YENEEA. Germline trimming cut 5 bases from V and 2 bases from J; bases unmatched to any gene: 6. The CDR3 sequence is 14 residues long. The CDR3 loop reads CASSPRDRPYEQYF. The CDR3 region has the DNA TGTGCCAGCAGCCCCCGGGACAGACCCTACGAGCAGTACTTC.

V gene TRBV10-3 combines with J gene TRBJ1-2; D possibly corresponds to TRBD1 (5 bases). The CDR3 runs to 15 residues. Germline V lookup: CDR1 ENHRY, CDR2 SYGVKD. The V end was cut by 10 bases, the J end by 5 bases, with 23 bases between. In DNA, the CDR3 is TGTGCCAGCCGCAATGGTCCGGGGCGGGGATATGGCTACACCTTC. The encoded protein is CASRNGPGRGYGYTF.

The chain combines TRBV30 with TRBJ1-2; 7 nucleotides match TRBD1. The length of the CDR3 is 13 residues. Looked up from germline, CDR1 is GTSNPN and CDR2 is SVGIG (reference sequence). J gave up 2 bases and V 6 bases, and 6 bases lay outside the gene matches. The CDR3 region has the DNA TGTGCCTGCTTACAGACAGGGAACTATGGCTACACCTTC. This sequence encodes CACLQTGNYGYTF. Drawing the rest from reference TRBV30 and TRBJ1-2, the complete variable domain is SQTIHQWPATLVQPVGSPLSLECTVEGTSNPNLYWYRQAAGRGLQLLFYSVGIGQISSEVPQNLSASRPQDRQFILSSKKLLLSDSGFYLCACLQTGNYGYTFGSGTRLTVV.

This chain links TRBV4-1 with TRBJ2-1, with D perhaps TRBD2 (7 bases). V lost 4 bases and J lost 4, with 17 bases in between. The CDR3 spans 16 residues. Germline values: CDR1 MGHRA, CDR2 YSYEKL. CDR3 sequence: CASSPLGGGFYNEQFF. The CDR3 DNA sequence: TGCGCCAGCAGCCCCCTCGGCGGGGGCTTTTACAATGAGCAGTTCTTC.

This clone was picked up one time. The rearrangement links TRBV6-5 to TRBJ2-7, with D perhaps TRBD1 (6 bases). The CDR3 sequence is 14 residues long. V lost 6 bases and J 1 base, leaving 13 bases between the germline ends. Germline V gene data show CDR1 as MNHEY and CDR2 as SVGAGI. The CDR3 bases are TGTGCCAGCAGATATACAGGGATTTCCTACGAGCAGTACTTC. Its protein is CASRYTGISYEQYF.

The chain couples TRBV4-2 to TRBJ2-7; D is ambiguous. The CDR3 is 15 amino acids. The V end lost 1 base, the J end lost 4 bases, and 14 bases lay between the germline ends. Germline CDR1 and CDR2: LGHNA and YNFKEQ. The CDR3 bases are TGTGCCAGCAGCCAAGGAACTTTCTCGAGATACGAGCAGTACTTC. The encoded protein is CASSQGTFSRYEQYF.

This clone was observed a handful of times. The chain couples TRBV5-1 to TRBJ2-7; maybe TRBD2 (6 bases). The germline V and J ends were trimmed by 2 bases and 5 bases, with 8 bases remaining between them. The CDR3 totals 12 residues. In germline, CDR1 is SGHRS, CDR2 YFSETQ. The CDR3 DNA reads as TGCGCCAGCAGCTTCGGGACTGACGAGCAGTACTTC. This translates into CASSFGTDEQYF.

CDR3 DNA: TGTGCCAGCAGTGCGACTAGCGGGGGGGCCAATGAGCAGTTCTTC. Translated, it gives CASSATSGGANEQFF. The J gene is TRBJ2-1, the V gene TRBV6-4; 14 nucleotides align to TRBD2. This CDR3 contains 15 residues. The V and J ends lost 4 bases and 6 bases, in that order; junction bases with no gene match: 2. The germline V gene has CDR1 MRHNA and CDR2 SNTAGT.

This clone was detected only a few times. The chain recombines TRBV5-1 with TRBJ2-5; 10 positions agree with TRBD2. CDR3 size: 16 residues. V trimming: 6 bases; J trimming: 4 bases; junction bases outside the gene matches: 12. From germline, CDR1 is SGHRS and CDR2 YFSETQ. The CDR3 here is CASIQGSGGARETQYF. CDR3 sequence (DNA): TGCGCCAGCATCCAAGGCAGCGGGGGGGCCAGAGAGACCCAGTACTTC.

This chain connects TRBV29-1 to TRBJ2-1; unclear D gene. Germline values: CDR1 SQVTM, CDR2 ANQGSEA. V was cut by 2 bases and J by 5 bases, with 4 bases left in between. The CDR3 covers 11 residues. The CDR3 coding sequence is TGCAGCGTTGAACCGGACAATGAGCAGTTCTTC. This sequence encodes CSVEPDNEQFF.

CDR3 amino acids: CASSEFSEQYF. CDR3 bases: TGTGCCAGCAGTGAGTTTTCGGAGCAGTACTTC. The rearrangement links TRBV2 to TRBJ2-7; D not certain. V lost 3 bases to trimming and J lost 7 bases, with 7 bases between them. The CDR3 is 11 residues long. In germline, CDR1 is SNHLY, CDR2 FYNNEI.

The chain joins TRBV9 to TRBJ2-3; D is ambiguous. V gave up 4 bases and J gave up 0 bases, with 6 bases separating them. The CDR3 totals 13 residues. Germline lookup yields CDR1 SGDLS and CDR2 YYNGEE. The CDR3 spells CASSLSSTDTQYF. The CDR3, as DNA: TGTGCCAGCAGCCTTTCTAGCACAGATACGCAGTATTTT.

The genes are TRBV6-1 and TRBJ2-2, with D possibly being TRBD2 (6 bases). The CDR3 runs to 15 residues. CDR1 MNHNS and CDR2 SASEGT come from the germline V gene. V was pared by 11 bases and J by 6 bases, with 22 bases between. The CDR3 region has the DNA TGTGCCCATCCGGGGAGGAGCATTGGAGCCGGGGAGCTGTTTTTT. Translation: CAHPGRSIGAGELFF.

The chain joins TRBV6-6 to TRBJ2-7; D unclear. Germline V gene lookup returns CDR1 MNHNY and CDR2 SVGAGI (reference sequence). V was clipped by 5 bases and J by 2 bases, with 4 bases between them. This CDR3 comprises 11 residues. CDR3 bases: TGTGCCAGCAGTCCCACCTACGAGCAGTACTTC. Protein sequence: CASSPTYEQYF.